The following is a T cell receptor (beta chain) sequence with its context. Its antigen is unidentified. Germline is not matched at one junction end, which may reflect a read error. The source of the sample is a study of cytomegalovirus exposure and HLA in healthy donors. The study's findings and limits: HLA restriction was apparent for most CMV-associated TCR beta chains in a later analysis. The productive fraction for most TCR beta V segments was about 87% or about 30% in an earlier analysis. HLA alleles were associated with 15,000 to 20,000 TCR beta sequences in a later analysis at 0.05 false discovery rate. An analysis was carried out later, and it reportedly showed fewer N-insertions in an Asian-associated ancestry cluster than the approximately 710-donor mean.

CDR3 length equals 13 residues. The germline CDR1 and CDR2 sequences are ENHRY and SYGVKD. The PCR used 60 Vbeta and 13 Jbeta primers. Data came from immunoSEQ multiplex PCR; TCRdb stores just in-frame clones and leaves some out. The table shows around 190,000 clones, with about four fifths occurring only once. The clonotype originates from a woman between 25 and 40 years old in good health and CMV-seropositive. The rearrangement joins TRBV10-3 to TRBJ1-1, with TRBD1 as a possible D gene (6 bases). Input material: PBMCs. DNA of the CDR3: TGTGCCATCAGCGGACAGTTGAACACTGAAGCTCTCTTT. This gives the protein CAISGQLNTEALF.